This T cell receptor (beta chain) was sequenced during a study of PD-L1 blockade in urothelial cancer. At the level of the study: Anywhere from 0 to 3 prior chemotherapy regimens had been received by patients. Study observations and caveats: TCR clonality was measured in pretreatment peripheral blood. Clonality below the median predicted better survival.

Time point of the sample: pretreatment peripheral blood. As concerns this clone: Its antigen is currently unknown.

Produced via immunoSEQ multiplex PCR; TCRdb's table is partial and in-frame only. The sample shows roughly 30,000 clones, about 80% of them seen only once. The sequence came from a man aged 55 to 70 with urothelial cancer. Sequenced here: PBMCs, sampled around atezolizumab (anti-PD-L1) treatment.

The CDR3 bases are TGTGCCAGCAGCTTCCAACTCGAGCAGTACTTC. This codes for CASSFQLEQYF. The genes are TRBV7-9 and TRBJ2-7; D remains unclear. V was clipped by 3 bases and J by 6 bases, with 6 bases between them. Germline V gene sequence: CDR1 SEHNR, CDR2 FQNEAQ (reference sequence). The CDR3 sequence is 11 residues long.